This TCR beta chain is from a study of identical twins. Overall study results and limits: Beta out-of-frame sequences displayed a weaker excess of sharing between twins. Possibly, invariant MAIT and iNKT cells partly confounded zero-insertion analyses.

This clonotype was seen at least ten times. Antigen: not known. The germline CDR1 and CDR2 sequences are SGDLS and YYNGEE. The V end lost 3 bases, the J end lost 5 bases, and 20 bases lay between the germline ends. The length of the CDR3 is 17 residues. The authors used template switching to add a universal primer site and gave cDNA unique molecular identifiers. TCRdb re-called the 5' RACE reads through MiXCR, storing one row per CDR3 protein. The sample yields 150,000 or so distinct CDR3 sequences, around 3.6% seen once. The chain links TRBV9 to TRBJ1-4; a possible D gene is TRBD1 (5 bases). The sequence came from a man between 18 and 35 years old in good health. Sequenced material: memory T cells sorted from blood. For the CDR3, the DNA is TGTGCCAGCAGCGACAACCCCATGACAGTAGACAATGAAAAACTGTTTTTT. It is translated as CASSDNPMTVDNEKLFF.